Shown below are 3 T cell receptor beta chains from a single sample sequenced in a study of T-cell memory formation after mild COVID-19. MiXCR was run by TCRdb on the 5' RACE reads, yielding one entry per CDR3 protein. The data contain just under 550,000 distinct CDR3 sequences, about a fifth of them singletons. Specimen: PBMCs or a T cell subset sorted from them (not recorded which). Every receptor here comes from an adult woman who had mild COVID-19 (a few samples of this study predate the infection). Cell type and time point are not known.

This clonotype was counted a few times. The rearrangement uses TRBV7-9 and TRBJ1-1; possibly TRBD1 for D (6 bases). The CDR3 is 14 amino acids. V lost 7 bases to trimming and J lost 5 bases, with 17 bases between them. Germline V gene lookup returns CDR1 SEHNR and CDR2 FQNEAQ (reference sequence). Written as DNA, the CDR3 is TGTGCCAGCACGTTGAGGGGGGCGAGAACTGAAGCTTTCTTT. This encodes CASTLRGARTEAFF.

The table lists this clonotype with a few counts. The chain carries TRBV5-1 and TRBJ1-1; D may be TRBD1 (5 bases). The V end was cut by 4 bases, the J end by 6 bases, with 16 bases between. The germline gives CDR1 SGHRS, CDR2 YFSETQ. The CDR3 sequence is 14 residues long. CDR3 DNA sequence: TGCGCCAGCAGCCACGGGACTCGGGGCGCTGAAGCTTTCTTT. It is translated as CASSHGTRGAEAFF.

The rearrangement joins TRBV7-9 to TRBJ2-2, with no clear D. From germline, CDR1 is SEHNR and CDR2 FQNEAQ (reference sequence). V was cut by 7 bases and J by 8 bases, with 8 bases left in between. The CDR3 loop spans 11 amino acids. The CDR3 bases are TGTGCCAGCACCGACCAGGGGGAGCTGTTTTTT. It encodes CASTDQGELFF.